This T cell receptor (beta chain) emerged from a study of blood T cell repertoires in COVID-19. About the research overall: The origin of the acute and convalescent COVID-19 samples was the United States, Italy and Spain. T cells, B-cell-depleted T cells, or PBMCs provided the cDNA or gDNA that served as material.

Germline CDR1 and CDR2: SGHVS and FQNEAQ. Trimming removed 1 base from V and 2 bases from J, with 9 bases in between. This CDR3 comprises 16 residues. The repertoire was sequenced with immunoSEQ multiplex PCR; TCRdb's copy has only in-frame clones and lacks some. The sample contains approximately 340,000 clones, 83% of which appear only once. The sequencing input was peripheral blood. The TCR was taken from a man under 40 with active or convalescent COVID-19. The chain has TRBV7-8 and TRBJ1-6; D not resolved. This CDR3 reads CASSLVRGTYNSPLHF. CDR3 sequence (DNA): TGTGCCAGCAGCTTAGTGCGGGGTACCTATAATTCACCCCTCCACTTT.